This T cell receptor (beta chain) appears in the sequencing data of a study of identical twins. TCRdb re-derived calls from the 5' RACE reads in MiXCR, one entry per CDR3 protein. The sample holds 400,000 to 550,000 distinct CDR3 sequences, about 20% seen once. Worth noting for this clonotype: Its antigen is still unknown.

Study-wide points: Models underestimated TCR alpha sharing (out-of-frame) in monozygotic twins. Cross-sectional statistical analysis was relied on for the conclusions, without the same donors being followed. There were fewer insertions in abundant cord blood beta clonotypes, but memory repertoires showed no such pattern.

These records were also assigned to another study, of T cells expressing NK-cell markers. From that study: For about 6 donors, the dominant NKG2C+ clonotypes made up roughly 1.0-7.5% of their CD8+ T cells.

The sample taken for sequencing was CD4+ T cells sorted from blood. The clonotype comes from a woman aged 18-29 years in good health.

DNA for the CDR3: TGTGCCAGCAGCAACCGGGACCAAGACTACGAGCAGTACTTC. Residues: CASSNRDQDYEQYF. The chain employs TRBV9 and TRBJ2-7; D is tentatively TRBD1 or TRBD2 (5 bases each). The length of the CDR3 is 14 residues. Trimming shortened V by 4 bases and J by 3 bases, and 14 bases separated the two germline ends. Germline V gene sequence: CDR1 SGDLS, CDR2 YYNGEE.